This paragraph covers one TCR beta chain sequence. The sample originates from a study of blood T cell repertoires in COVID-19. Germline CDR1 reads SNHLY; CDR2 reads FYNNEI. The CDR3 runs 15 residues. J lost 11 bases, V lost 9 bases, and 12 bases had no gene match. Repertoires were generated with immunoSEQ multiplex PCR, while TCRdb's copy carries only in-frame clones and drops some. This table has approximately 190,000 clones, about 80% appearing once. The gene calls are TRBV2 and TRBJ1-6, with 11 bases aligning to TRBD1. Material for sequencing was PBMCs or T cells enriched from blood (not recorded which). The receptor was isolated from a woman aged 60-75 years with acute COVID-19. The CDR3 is CASLWQADRGPPLHF. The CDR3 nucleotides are TGTGCCAGTCTCTGGCAAGCGGACAGGGGGCCACCCCTCCACTTT. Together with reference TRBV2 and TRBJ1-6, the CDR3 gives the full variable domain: EPEVTQTPSHQVTQMGQEVILRCVPISNHLYFYWYRQILGQKVEFLVSFYNNEISEKSEIFDDQFSVERPDGSNFTLKIRSTKLEDSAMYFCASLWQADRGPPLHFGNGTRLTVT.